This is a list of T cell receptor beta chains from one sample in a study of CD8 T cells in Susac syndrome. Via MiXCR, TCRdb re-called the immunoSEQ multiplex PCR reads, giving one row per CDR3 protein. Of hundreds of thousands of distinct CDR3 sequences in the sample, approximately 85% were seen once. Sequenced: CD8+ T cells from PBMCs. The receptor set was obtained from a human donor with multiple sclerosis. CDR3s include the opening cysteine and the closing phenylalanine or tryptophan. A D gene is named only where the DNA matches it firmly. Clone size is stated in some rows and not others, as once, few, many or a class when expanded.

CDR3: CASSIPGTAEAFF
DNA: TGTGCCAGTAGTATTCCTGGGACAGCCGAAGCTTTCTTT
D: TRBD1
V: TRBV19
size: -
J: TRBJ1-1
length: 13

CDR3: CSVVLIPYGYTF
DNA: TGCAGCGTTGTGCTTATTCCCTATGGCTACACCTTC
D: -
V: TRBV29-1
size: -
J: TRBJ1-2
length: 12

CDR3: CASVTGTGHNEQFF
DNA: TGTGCCAGCGTGACCGGGACAGGCCACAATGAGCAGTTCTTC
D: TRBD1
V: TRBV2
size: -
J: TRBJ2-1
length: 14

CDR3: CASSYDQGNYGYTF
DNA: TGTGCCAGCAGTTACGATCAAGGGAACTATGGCTACACCTTC
D: -
V: TRBV6-5
size: -
J: TRBJ1-2
length: 14

CDR3: CASRSPKGAESAYEQYF
DNA: TGTGCCAGCAGGTCACCGAAAGGAGCCGAAAGTGCCTACGAGCAGTACTTC
D: -
V: TRBV28
size: -
J: TRBJ2-7
length: 17

CDR3: CASSLVVGGRDIQHF
DNA: TGCGCCAGCAGCTTGGTTGTTGGAGGCCGAGACATTCAGCACTTC
D: -
V: TRBV5-1
size: -
J: TRBJ2-4
length: 15

CDR3: CASRITGELFF
DNA: TGTGCCAGCAGAATAACCGGGGAGCTGTTTTTT
D: -
V: TRBV7-9
size: once
J: TRBJ2-2
length: 11

CDR3: CASSQVGQMNTEAFF
DNA: TGCGCCAGCAGCCAAGTTGGACAGATGAACACTGAAGCTTTCTTT
D: -
V: TRBV4-1
size: -
J: TRBJ1-1
length: 15

CDR3: CASSLTGQGKPYGQYF
DNA: TGTGCCAGCAGTCTAACAGGACAGGGAAAACCCTACGGGCAGTACTTC
D: TRBD1
V: TRBV27
size: -
J: TRBJ2-7
length: 16

CDR3: CASSPGTGVLRHSPLHF
DNA: TGTGCCAGCAGTCCCGGGACAGGGGTACTACGGCATTCACCCCTCCACTTT
D: TRBD1
V: TRBV27
size: -
J: TRBJ1-6
length: 17

CDR3: CASSSSGTGNTGELFF
DNA: TGTGCCAGCAGCTCCTCCGGGACAGGGAACACCGGGGAGCTGTTTTTT
D: TRBD1
V: TRBV7-9
size: -
J: TRBJ2-2
length: 16

CDR3: CAWSPRGTSPKDEQFF
DNA: TGTGCCTGGAGTCCCCGGGGGACTAGCCCCAAAGATGAGCAGTTCTTC
D: TRBD2
V: TRBV30
size: -
J: TRBJ2-1
length: 16

CDR3: CASSLPGQGTEAFF
DNA: TGTGCCAGCAGTTTGCCGGGACAGGGCACTGAAGCTTTCTTT
D: TRBD1
V: TRBV27
size: -
J: TRBJ1-1
length: 14

CDR3: CSARSDRGYEQYF
DNA: TGCAGTGCTAGGTCTGACAGGGGCTACGAGCAGTACTTC
D: TRBD1
V: TRBV20-1
size: -
J: TRBJ2-7
length: 13

CDR3: CASSPRGQGYYEQYF
DNA: TGTGCCAGCAGTCCCCGGGGACAGGGTTACTACGAGCAGTACTTC
D: TRBD1
V: TRBV27
size: once
J: TRBJ2-7
length: 15

CDR3: CASSDGRRSYNEQFF
DNA: TGTGCCAGCAGTGACGGCAGACGCTCCTACAATGAGCAGTTCTTC
D: -
V: TRBV2
size: -
J: TRBJ2-1
length: 15

CDR3: CASSLLQENYGYTF
DNA: TGTGCCAGCAGTCTACTACAGGAAAACTATGGCTACACCTTC
D: -
V: TRBV6-5
size: -
J: TRBJ1-2
length: 14

CDR3: CASSSPRVGSYNEQFF
DNA: TGTGCCAGCAGCTCCCCGAGGGTGGGGTCCTACAATGAGCAGTTCTTC
D: -
V: TRBV11-2
size: -
J: TRBJ2-1
length: 16

CDR3: CAISDDSEVDTQHF
DNA: TGTGCCATCAGTGATGACAGTGAGGTAGATACGCAGCATTTT
D: -
V: TRBV10-3
size: -
J: TRBJ1-5
length: 14

CDR3: CASSGGRDGADTQYF
DNA: TGTGCCAGCAGTGGGGGGAGGGACGGGGCAGATACGCAGTATTTT
D: TRBD2
V: TRBV2
size: few
J: TRBJ2-3
length: 15

CDR3: CASSEKRTAHYGYTF
DNA: TGTGCCAGCAGTGAAAAGAGGACAGCTCATTATGGCTACACCTTC
D: -
V: TRBV6-1
size: -
J: TRBJ1-2
length: 15

CDR3: CASSQDRETGSTEAFF
DNA: TGTGCCAGCAGCCAAGATCGGGAAACTGGTTCCACTGAAGCTTTCTTT
D: -
V: TRBV4-2
size: -
J: TRBJ1-1
length: 16

CDR3: CSARVNRGTDNEQFF
DNA: TGCAGTGCTAGAGTTAACAGGGGGACGGACAATGAGCAGTTCTTC
D: TRBD1
V: TRBV20-1
size: -
J: TRBJ2-1
length: 15

CDR3: CSAELRGTQIADTQYF
DNA: TGCAGTGCTGAGCTCCGGGGGACGCAGATTGCAGATACGCAGTATTTT
D: -
V: TRBV20-1
size: -
J: TRBJ2-3
length: 16

CDR3: CASSQDEGMGNQPQHF
DNA: TGCGCCAGCAGCCAAGATGAAGGAATGGGCAATCAGCCCCAGCATTTT
D: -
V: TRBV4-1
size: once
J: TRBJ1-5
length: 16

CDR3: CSAAKDIVLTNEKLFF
DNA: TGCAGTGCTGCAAAGGACATTGTATTAACTAATGAAAAACTGTTTTTT
D: -
V: TRBV20-1
size: once
J: TRBJ1-4
length: 16

CDR3: CASRRDPENIQYF
DNA: TGTGCCAGCAGGCGGGACCCAGAAAACATTCAGTACTTC
D: -
V: TRBV27
size: -
J: TRBJ2-4
length: 13

CDR3: CASSLNGGENTEAFF
DNA: TGTGCCAGCAGCTTAAACGGGGGCGAGAACACTGAAGCTTTCTTT
D: -
V: TRBV11-2
size: -
J: TRBJ1-1
length: 15

CDR3: CASSPGQGSMDEQYF
DNA: TGTGCCAGCAGCCCCGGACAGGGAAGTATGGACGAGCAGTACTTC
D: TRBD1
V: TRBV7-9
size: -
J: TRBJ2-7
length: 15

CDR3: CASSGTGTGGKAGEDTQYF
DNA: TGTGCCAGCAGCGGGACCGGGACAGGGGGGAAGGCGGGAGAAGATACGCAGTATTTT
D: TRBD1
V: TRBV9
size: -
J: TRBJ2-3
length: 19

CDR3: CASSPLTNPYEQYF
DNA: TGTGCCAGCAGCCCCCTGACAAATCCCTACGAGCAGTACTTC
D: -
V: TRBV4-2
size: -
J: TRBJ2-7
length: 14

CDR3: CASSPGQGAIPYEQYF
DNA: TGTGCCAGCAGCCCAGGACAGGGGGCGATCCCCTACGAGCAGTACTTC
D: TRBD1
V: TRBV13
size: -
J: TRBJ2-7
length: 16

CDR3: CASSPGPAENTIYF
DNA: TGTGCCAGCAGCCCCGGACCAGCCGAGAACACCATATATTTT
D: -
V: TRBV7-9
size: -
J: TRBJ1-3
length: 14

CDR3: CASSQERPGVDTQYF
DNA: TGTGCCAGCAGCCAAGAAAGGCCCGGCGTCGATACGCAGTATTTT
D: -
V: TRBV4-2
size: -
J: TRBJ2-3
length: 15

CDR3: CASSPRDEQYF
DNA: TGTGCCAGCAGTCCCCGGGACGAGCAGTACTTC
D: -
V: TRBV6-2/TRBV6-3
size: -
J: TRBJ2-7
length: 11

CDR3: CASSFLPYQETQYF
DNA: TGTGCCAGCAGTTTCTTGCCGTACCAAGAGACCCAGTACTTC
D: -
V: TRBV27
size: -
J: TRBJ2-5
length: 14

CDR3: CASSLANMETQYF
DNA: TGTGCCAGCAGCTTAGCGAACATGGAGACCCAGTACTTC
D: -
V: TRBV7-9
size: -
J: TRBJ2-5
length: 13

CDR3: CSVEDGAGGLDHYEQYF
DNA: TGCAGCGTTGAAGATGGGGCAGGGGGTCTTGATCACTACGAGCAGTACTTC
D: TRBD1
V: TRBV29-1
size: few
J: TRBJ2-7
length: 17

CDR3: CASKAGFSYEQYF
DNA: TGTGCCAGCAAAGCGGGGTTCTCCTACGAGCAGTACTTC
D: TRBD2
V: TRBV27
size: -
J: TRBJ2-7
length: 13

CDR3: CASGNSQETQYF
DNA: TGTGCCAGCGGAAACTCGCAGGAGACCCAGTACTTC
D: -
V: TRBV3-1
size: -
J: TRBJ2-5
length: 12

CDR3: CASSFGRNQPQHF
DNA: TGTGCCAGCAGTTTTGGCCGCAATCAGCCCCAGCATTTT
D: -
V: TRBV27
size: -
J: TRBJ1-5
length: 13

CDR3: CASSAPPGGLSDEQFF
DNA: TGCGCCAGCAGCGCGCCCCCGGGGGGCCTTTCCGATGAGCAGTTCTTC
D: -
V: TRBV5-1
size: -
J: TRBJ2-1
length: 16

CDR3: CSVGTANTEAFF
DNA: TGCAGCGTCGGGACAGCGAACACTGAAGCTTTCTTT
D: TRBD1
V: TRBV29-1
size: -
J: TRBJ1-1
length: 12

CDR3: CASSPEGGYAPTQYF
DNA: TGTGCCAGCTCACCAGAGGGCGGGTACGCGCCTACGCAGTATTTT
D: -
V: TRBV18
size: -
J: TRBJ2-3
length: 15

CDR3: CASSGLAGASTVEQYF
DNA: TGTGCCAGCAGTGGACTAGCGGGAGCGAGTACGGTCGAGCAGTACTTC
D: TRBD2
V: TRBV28
size: few
J: TRBJ2-7
length: 16

CDR3: CASSPLAVFNYGYTF
DNA: TGTGCCAGCAGTCCCCTGGCAGTTTTTAACTATGGCTACACCTTC
D: -
V: TRBV12-3/TRBV12-4
size: -
J: TRBJ1-2
length: 15

CDR3: CASMTTGAGEQYF
DNA: TGTGCCAGCATGACGACAGGGGCCGGCGAGCAGTACTTC
D: TRBD1
V: TRBV2
size: -
J: TRBJ2-7
length: 13

CDR3: CASSSDTGSTIYF
DNA: TGTGCCAGCAGTTCGGACACAGGAAGCACCATATATTTT
D: -
V: TRBV2
size: -
J: TRBJ1-3
length: 13

CDR3: CATQVFTGVDEQFF
DNA: TGCGCCACCCAGGTCTTTACAGGGGTGGATGAGCAGTTCTTC
D: TRBD1
V: TRBV10-2
size: -
J: TRBJ2-1
length: 14

CDR3: CASTRGAGELFF
DNA: TGTGCCAGCACGAGGGGGGCCGGGGAGCTGTTTTTT
D: -
V: TRBV5-5
size: -
J: TRBJ2-2
length: 12

CDR3: CASSQEAAGTRSSYEQYF
DNA: TGCGCCAGCAGCCAAGAAGCGGCCGGGACTCGGAGCTCCTACGAGCAGTACTTC
D: -
V: TRBV4-1
size: -
J: TRBJ2-7
length: 18

CDR3: CASSPGPSTDTQYF
DNA: TGTGCCAGCAGCCCCGGACCATCCACAGATACGCAGTATTTT
D: -
V: TRBV7-2
size: -
J: TRBJ2-3
length: 14

CDR3: CASSLQAGGPVWQYF
DNA: TGTGCCAGCTCATTACAAGCGGGGGGCCCAGTTTGGCAGTACTTC
D: TRBD2
V: TRBV18
size: once
J: TRBJ2-7
length: 15

CDR3: CASSLRIQGPYEQYF
DNA: TGTGCCAGCAGTTTACGGATCCAGGGACCCTACGAGCAGTACTTC
D: -
V: TRBV12-3/TRBV12-4
size: -
J: TRBJ2-7
length: 15

CDR3: CASSSVSHTEAFF
DNA: TGTGCCAGCAGTTCGGTTTCCCACACTGAAGCTTTCTTT
D: -
V: TRBV6-6
size: -
J: TRBJ1-1
length: 13

CDR3: CASSLEGLAGAGELFF
DNA: TGCGCCAGCAGCCTAGAAGGACTAGCGGGGGCCGGGGAGCTGTTTTTT
D: TRBD2
V: TRBV5-1
size: -
J: TRBJ2-2
length: 16

CDR3: CASSPLLAQYEQYF
DNA: TGTGCCAGCAGTCCCCTACTAGCCCAATACGAGCAGTACTTC
D: -
V: TRBV27
size: -
J: TRBJ2-7
length: 14